This T cell receptor beta chain is drawn from a study of T cells in Graves' hyperthyroidism and ophthalmopathy. Trimming removed 1 base at V and 7 bases at J, with 14 bases between. This CDR3 spans 14 amino acids. CDR1 LNHDA and CDR2 SQIVND come from the germline V gene (reference sequence). This clonotype was observed once. Amplification of TCR beta CDR3 regions used RNA as the template. A first-round RT-PCR of the TCR CDR3 used the HTBI primer set. TCRdb recomputed calls from the multiplex PCR reads with MiXCR, one row per CDR3 protein. The sample shows 450,000 to 700,000 distinct CDR3 sequences, under 60% of them seen only once. The study excluded patients with uncontrolled infection, other autoimmune disease, pregnancy or lactation.

This chain joins TRBV19 and TRBJ2-7, with D uncertain. The receptor was derived from an adult woman with Graves' disease, either hyperthyroidism or ophthalmopathy (not recorded which). Input material: peripheral blood or thyroid tissue (not recorded which). The CDR3 DNA follows: TGTGCCAGTAGTATAGGGCCCCCTGGAGATGAGCAGTACTTC. Protein sequence: CASSIGPPGDEQYF.